Listed here is a single TCR beta chain. Its antigen is not identified. This sample is drawn from a study of long-term antiretroviral therapy in people with HIV. immunoSEQ v3.0 was run at survey level. Using immunoSEQ multiplex PCR, the repertoire was profiled, and TCRdb retains in-frame clones only, with some absent. This table holds tens of thousands of clones, approximately 86% found once. Trimming removed 6 bases from V and 3 bases from J; junction bases left unmatched: 10. This CDR3 contains 16 residues. CDR1 and CDR2 (germline): KGHSH, LQKENI. No donor had fewer than one pre-ART PBMC sample or fewer than two post-ART PBMC samples. General study results and limits: All blood samples came from the years 2004 to 2017, possibly under older ART regimens. No data on ART adherence, viral resistance or therapy changes.

The specimen was unsorted PBMCs, collected 2.3 to 2.5 years after starting antiretroviral therapy. The source of this sequence is a man aged 35 to 55 with HIV. The V gene is TRBV18, the J gene TRBJ1-4; 7 nucleotides agree with TRBD1. CDR3 residues: CASSLTGASANEKLFF. The CDR3 DNA sequence: TGTGCCAGCTCCCTCACAGGGGCGTCGGCTAATGAAAAACTGTTTTTT.